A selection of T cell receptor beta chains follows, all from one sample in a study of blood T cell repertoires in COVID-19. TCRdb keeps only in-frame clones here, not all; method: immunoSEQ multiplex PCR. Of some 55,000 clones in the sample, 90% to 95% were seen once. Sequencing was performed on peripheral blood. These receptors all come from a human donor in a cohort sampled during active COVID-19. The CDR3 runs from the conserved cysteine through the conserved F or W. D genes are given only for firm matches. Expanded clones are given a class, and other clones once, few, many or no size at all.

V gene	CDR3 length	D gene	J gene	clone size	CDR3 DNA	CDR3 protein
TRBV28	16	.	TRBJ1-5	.	TGTGCCAGCAGTTCCCCATCAGGGTCGTCGGGTCAGCCCCAGCATTTT	CASSSPSGSSGQPQHF
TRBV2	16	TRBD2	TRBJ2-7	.	TGTGCCAGCAGTGAAACTAGCGGGACGGAATTCTACGAGCAGTACTTC	CASSETSGTEFYEQYF
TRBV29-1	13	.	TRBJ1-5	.	TGCAGCGTTGGGGCAGGACATAATCAGCCCCAGCATTTT	CSVGAGHNQPQHF
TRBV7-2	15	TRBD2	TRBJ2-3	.	TGTGCCAGCACCTCCCCGGGGGGGCTTACAGATACGCAGTATTTT	CASTSPGGLTDTQYF
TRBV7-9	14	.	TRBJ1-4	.	TGTGCCAGCAGTTTCCCCCTAGCGGGGGAAAAACTGTTTTTT	CASSFPLAGEKLFF
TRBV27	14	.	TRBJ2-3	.	TGTGCCAGCAGTGACCAGGGTTTTCCAGATACGCAGTATTTT	CASSDQGFPDTQYF
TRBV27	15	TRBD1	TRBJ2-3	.	TGTGCCAGCAGAGGACAGGTAGATTGGTCAGATACGCAGTATTTT	CASRGQVDWSDTQYF
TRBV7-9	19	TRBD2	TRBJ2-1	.	TGTGCCAGCAGCTTTCATCCCCGGCTAGCGGGAGGGTCCTACAATGAGCAGTTCTTC	CASSFHPRLAGGSYNEQFF
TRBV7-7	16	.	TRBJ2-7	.	TGTGCTAGCAGCCTAGCCCCGGGATCCCCCTCCTACGAGCAGTACTTC	CASSLAPGSPSYEQYF
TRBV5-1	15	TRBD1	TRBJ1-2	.	TGCGCCAGCAGCTTATCAGGGGGAGTAAGCGGTGGCTACACCTTC	CASSLSGGVSGGYTF
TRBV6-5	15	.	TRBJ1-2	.	TGTGCCAGCAGTTACGGGGCAGACACTAACTATGGCTACACCTTC	CASSYGADTNYGYTF
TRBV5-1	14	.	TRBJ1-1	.	TGCGCCAGCAGCTTCGGGGGAATGAACACTGAAGCTTTCTTT	CASSFGGMNTEAFF
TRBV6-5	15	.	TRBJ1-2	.	TGTGCCAGCAGGGGGACCCTCGACAGGATCTATGGCTACACCTTC	CASRGTLDRIYGYTF
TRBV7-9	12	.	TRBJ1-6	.	TGTGCCAGCAGCCCGTTAGGCGGCGTAAGCCACTTT	CASSPLGGVSHF
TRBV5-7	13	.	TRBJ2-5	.	TGTGCCAGCGGGAGTAGCGGACAAGAGACCCAGTACTTC	CASGSSGQETQYF
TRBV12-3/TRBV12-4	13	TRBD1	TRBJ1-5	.	TGTGCCAGCAGTAAACAGGGGAACCAGCCCCAGCATTTT	CASSKQGNQPQHF
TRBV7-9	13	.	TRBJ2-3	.	TGTGCCAGCAGCTTAGGCGTGTTGGATACGCAGTATTTT	CASSLGVLDTQYF
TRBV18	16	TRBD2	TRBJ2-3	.	TGTGCCAGCTCTCCCCGACTAGCGGGGAGCACAGATACGCAGTATTTT	CASSPRLAGSTDTQYF
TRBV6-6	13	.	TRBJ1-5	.	TGTGCCAGCTGGCGGGCCAGGGGACAGCCCCAGCATTTT	CASWRARGQPQHF
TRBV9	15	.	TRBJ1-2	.	TGTGCCAGCAGCGACAGCTTTACAGCTTTCTATGGCTACACCTTC	CASSDSFTAFYGYTF
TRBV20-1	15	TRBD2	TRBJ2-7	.	TGCAGTGCTAGTCGGGCTAGCGGGAGTATGTACGAGCAGTACTTC	CSASRASGSMYEQYF
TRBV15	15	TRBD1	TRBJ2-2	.	TGTGCCACCAGCAGGGGAACCGGGACAGGCGGGGAGCTGTTTTTT	CATSRGTGTGGELFF
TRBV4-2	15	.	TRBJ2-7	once	TGTGCCAGCAGCTCACCCCTGGTAGTACAGGACGAGCAGTACTTC	CASSSPLVVQDEQYF
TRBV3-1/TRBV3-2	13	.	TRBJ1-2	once	TGTGCCAGCAGCCAAGGAAGGGGATGGGGCTACACCTTC	CASSQGRGWGYTF
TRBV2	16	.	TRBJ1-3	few	TGTGCCAGCAGTGCAGGACATTCGATGGCTGGAAACACCATATATTTT	CASSAGHSMAGNTIYF
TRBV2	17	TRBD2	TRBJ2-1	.	TGTGCCAGCAGTGAACTAGCGGGGGGTCTCTCCTACAATGAGCAGTTCTTC	CASSELAGGLSYNEQFF
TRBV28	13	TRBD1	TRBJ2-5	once	TGTGCCAGTCGGACAGGGGGCGAAGAGACCCAGTACTTC	CASRTGGEETQYF
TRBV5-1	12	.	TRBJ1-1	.	TGCGCCAGCAGCTTAGGGGGACAAGAAGCTTTCTTT	CASSLGGQEAFF
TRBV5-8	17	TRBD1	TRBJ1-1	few	TGTGCCAGCAGCTTCGGACAGGGGGAGGAGGTGAACACTGAAGCTTTCTTT	CASSFGQGEEVNTEAFF
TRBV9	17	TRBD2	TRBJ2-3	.	TGTGCCAGCAGCGTAGCCCCTAGCGGGAGATTCTTAGATACGCAGTATTTT	CASSVAPSGRFLDTQYF
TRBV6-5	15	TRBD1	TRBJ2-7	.	TGTGCCAGCAGTTACCTAGGGGGCGCGGTTCCCGAGCAGTACTTC	CASSYLGGAVPEQYF
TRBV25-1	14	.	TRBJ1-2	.	TGTGCCAGCAGTGATCCAGGATATTCAGATGGCTACACCTTC	CASSDPGYSDGYTF
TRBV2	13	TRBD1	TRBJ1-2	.	TGTGCCAGCAGCGGGACAGCTAACTATGGCTACACCTTC	CASSGTANYGYTF
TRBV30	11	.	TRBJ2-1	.	TGTGCCTGGGTTTTCCGCAATGAGCAGTTCTTC	CAWVFRNEQFF
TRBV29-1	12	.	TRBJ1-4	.	TGCAGCACAATAGGGGGTAATGAAAAACTGTTTTTT	CSTIGGNEKLFF
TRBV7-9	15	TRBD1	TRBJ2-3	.	TGTGCCAGCAGCCCTACAGGGGGAAGCACAGATACGCAGTATTTT	CASSPTGGSTDTQYF
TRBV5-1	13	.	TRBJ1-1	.	TGCGCCAGCAGCTTGGCCATGGCCAGTGAAGCTTTCTTT	CASSLAMASEAFF
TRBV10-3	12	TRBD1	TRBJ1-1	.	TGTGCCATCAGTGACCGGGACAGTGGAGCTTTCTTT	CAISDRDSGAFF
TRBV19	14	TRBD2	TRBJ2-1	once	TGTGCCAGTAGAGGGGTGGGCGGGGGAAATGAGCAGTTCTTC	CASRGVGGGNEQFF
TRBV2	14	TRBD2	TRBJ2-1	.	TGTGCCAGAAACCTAGCGGGGGGGTTCAATGAGCAGTTCTTC	CARNLAGGFNEQFF
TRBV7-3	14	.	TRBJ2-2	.	TGTGCCAGCAGCCCCACGGGGTGGGCCGGGGAGCTGTTTTTT	CASSPTGWAGELFF
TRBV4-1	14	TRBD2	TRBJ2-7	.	TGCGCCAGCAGCTCTAGCGGGAGCCCCTCGGAGCAGTACTTC	CASSSSGSPSEQYF
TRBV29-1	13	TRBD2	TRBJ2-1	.	TGCAGCCAGACTAGCGGGGGTTCGGATGAGCAGTTCTTC	CSQTSGGSDEQFF
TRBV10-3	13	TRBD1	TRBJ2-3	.	TGTGCCTCGACAGGGGAACGCAGAGATACGCAGTATTTT	CASTGERRDTQYF
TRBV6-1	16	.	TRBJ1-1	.	TGTGCCAGCAGTGACTTACAGGGAGCCCCTAACACTGAAGCTTTCTTT	CASSDLQGAPNTEAFF
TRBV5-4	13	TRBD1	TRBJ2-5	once	TGTGCCAGCAGCTTGACAGGGGAGGAGACCCAGTACTTC	CASSLTGEETQYF
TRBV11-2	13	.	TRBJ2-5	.	TGTGCCAGCAGCGCGGGACACCAAGAGACCCAGTACTTC	CASSAGHQETQYF
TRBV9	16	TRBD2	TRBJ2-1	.	TGTGCCAGCAGCGTTGGCGGGGGGGCCTCCCGGCGCGAGCAGTTCTTC	CASSVGGGASRREQFF
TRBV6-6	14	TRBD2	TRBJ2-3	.	TGTGCCAGCAGTTTCTGGGGGGGTAAAGATACGCAGTATTTT	CASSFWGGKDTQYF
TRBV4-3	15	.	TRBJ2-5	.	TGCGCCAGCAGCCCCCAACTACTAGGGGGAGAGACCCAGTACTTC	CASSPQLLGGETQYF
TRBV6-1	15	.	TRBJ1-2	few	TGTGCCAGCAGTGAAGAGCCTTCTGTTTCCCATGGCTACACCTTC	CASSEEPSVSHGYTF
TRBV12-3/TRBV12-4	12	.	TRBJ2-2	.	TGTGCCAGCAGTCGGGGTTACGGGGAGCTGTTTTTT	CASSRGYGELFF
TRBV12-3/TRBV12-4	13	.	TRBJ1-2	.	TGTGCCAGCAGTTTAAAGACGACGGGAGGCTACACCTTC	CASSLKTTGGYTF
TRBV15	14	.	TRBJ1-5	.	TGTGCCACCAGCAAGGGGTCCTCGTATCGGGCCCAGCATTTT	CATSKGSSYRAQHF